This T cell receptor (beta chain) appears in the sequencing data of a study of blood T cell repertoires in COVID-19. Study information: Sample material is recorded as cDNA or gDNA derived from T cells, B-cell-depleted T cells, or PBMCs.

Per the germline V gene, CDR1 is SGHTA and CDR2 is FQGNSA. J lost 3 bases, V lost 3 bases, and 8 bases had no gene match. CDR3 length equals 17 residues. The table came from immunoSEQ multiplex PCR; TCRdb's copy has only in-frame clones and leaves some out. Here the sample spans around 190,000 clones, approximately 84% being singletons. The clonotype was recovered from a woman in her 30s who had recovered from COVID-19. The sequenced sample consisted of PBMCs or T cells enriched from blood (not recorded which). The chain combines TRBV7-2 with TRBJ2-2, with 9 bases that match TRBD1. This CDR3 reads CASSLVGTGRDTGELFF. In nucleotides, the CDR3 is TGTGCCAGCAGCTTGGTCGGGACAGGGAGGGACACCGGGGAGCTGTTTTTT. The full variable domain, rest sourced from reference TRBV7-2 and TRBJ2-2, is GAGVSQSPSNKVTEKGKDVELRCDPISGHTALYWYRQSLGQGLEFLIYFQGNSAPDKSGLPSDRFSAERTGGSVSTLTIQRTQQEDSAVYLCASSLVGTGRDTGELFFGEGSRLTVL.